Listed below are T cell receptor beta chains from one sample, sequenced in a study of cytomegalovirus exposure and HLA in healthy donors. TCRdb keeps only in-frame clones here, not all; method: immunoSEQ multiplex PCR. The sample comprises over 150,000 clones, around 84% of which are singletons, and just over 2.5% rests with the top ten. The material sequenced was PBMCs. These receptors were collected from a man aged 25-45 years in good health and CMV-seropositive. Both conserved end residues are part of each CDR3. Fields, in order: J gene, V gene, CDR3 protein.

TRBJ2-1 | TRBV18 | CASSPIFAGGPINEQFF
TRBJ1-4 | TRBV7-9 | CASSLRQGGEKLFF
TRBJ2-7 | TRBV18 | CASSRGTDPSYEQYF
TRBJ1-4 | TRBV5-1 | CASSLLATNEKLFF
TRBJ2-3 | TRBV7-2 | CASTKGGADTQYF
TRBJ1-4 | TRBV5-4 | CASSLAEDATNEKLFF
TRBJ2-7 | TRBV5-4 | CASSSAGTARNEQYF
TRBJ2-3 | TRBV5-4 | CASSLVLWSGGTSTDTQYF
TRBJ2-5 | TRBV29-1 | CSVTGGKETQYF
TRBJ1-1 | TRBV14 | CASSLVLDSSEAFF
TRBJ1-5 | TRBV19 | CASSIGGTNQPQHF
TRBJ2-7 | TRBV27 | CASTGTGREQYF
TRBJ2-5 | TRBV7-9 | CASSLNLEEQYF
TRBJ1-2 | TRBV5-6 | CASSYGVYGYTF
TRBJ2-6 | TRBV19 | CASSMGGRSGANVLTF
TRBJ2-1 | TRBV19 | CASSMPSGSYNEQFF
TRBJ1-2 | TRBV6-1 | CASSETGWYGYTF
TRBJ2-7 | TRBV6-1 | CASSEGPTPYEQYF
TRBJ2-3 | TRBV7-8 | CASSLGSGLGDTQYF
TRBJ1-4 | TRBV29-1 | CSVGMSANEKLFF
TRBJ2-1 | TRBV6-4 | CASSEGSGEQFF
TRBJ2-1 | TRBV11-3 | CASSLDDGRSSYNEQFF
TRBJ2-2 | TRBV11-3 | CASTEQGPGELFF
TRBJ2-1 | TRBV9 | CASSKGQGAEQFF
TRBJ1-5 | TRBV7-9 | CASSLASGTGNQPQHF
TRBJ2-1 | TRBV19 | CASRRTGNNEQFF
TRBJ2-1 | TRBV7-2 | CASSPGTRRNEQFF
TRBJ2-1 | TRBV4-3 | CASSQDRGLDRGNEQFF
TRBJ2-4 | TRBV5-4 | CASSTGLAGGGGLDIQYF
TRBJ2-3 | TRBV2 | CASTRAGAQYF
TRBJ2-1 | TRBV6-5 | CASSSDRGSYNEQFF
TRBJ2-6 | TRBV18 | CASSLRTGEKEANVLTF
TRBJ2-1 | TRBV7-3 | CASSPRTGVGIGEQFF
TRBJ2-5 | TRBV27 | CASSLDRNQETQYF
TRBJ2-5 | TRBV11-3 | CASSLGQDQETQYF
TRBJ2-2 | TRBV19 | CASSIEPSDRGGELFF
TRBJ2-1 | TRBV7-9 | CASSFELADNNEQFF
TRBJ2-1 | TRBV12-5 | CASGSRLAGGTDEQFF
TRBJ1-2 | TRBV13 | CASSPPEGWGGYTF
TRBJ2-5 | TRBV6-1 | CASSEAPGQGAETQYF
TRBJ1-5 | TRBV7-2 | CASSGDSFDNQPQHF
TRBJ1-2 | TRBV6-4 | CASSYSSTGANYGYTF
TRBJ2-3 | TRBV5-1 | CASSSPGERPYTDTQYF
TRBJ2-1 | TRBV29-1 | CSVLILAGEGEQFF
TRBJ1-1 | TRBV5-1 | CASSLDGYYTEAFF